One and the same sample provided the 24 T cell receptor beta chains below, sequenced in a study of T cell repertoires in cytomegalovirus infection. TCRdb reprocessed the reads via MiXCR and lists one record per CDR3 protein. The data contain fewer than 250,000 distinct CDR3 sequences, roughly 12% of them singletons. The sample comprised PBMCs. All receptors come from a human donor in good health (CMV status not recorded). Some clones in this sample may be carry-over from other donors' samples.

At least ten counts were recorded for this clonotype. The chain joins TRBV4-2 to TRBJ1-2, with a tentative D call TRBD1 (6 bases). The CDR3 spans 15 residues. Looked up from germline, CDR1 is LGHNA and CDR2 is YNFKEQ. V lost 1 base and J lost 4, with 13 bases in between. CDR3 nucleotide sequence: TGTGCCAGCAGCCAAGTGAAGGACAGTCTCTATGGCTACACCTTC. Translation: CASSQVKDSLYGYTF.

V and J are TRBV5-1 and TRBJ2-7, with D possibly being TRBD1 (6 bases). Germline CDR1 and CDR2: SGHRS and YFSETQ. The CDR3 is 13 residues long. Trimming removed 3 bases from V and 6 bases from J, with 13 bases in between. The CDR3: CASSSDDRSEQYF. The CDR3, as DNA: TGCGCCAGCAGCTCCGACGACAGGAGCGAGCAGTACTTC.

Regarding this clonotype: A much larger clonotype is one base distant, so this may be a read error. The chain couples TRBV12-3 or TRBV12-4 to TRBJ1-3; D is ambiguous. The CDR3 runs 12 residues. The V end lost 10 bases, the J end lost 1 base, and 8 bases lay between the germline ends. The DNA of the CDR3 is TGTGCCAACAAGGCGTCTGGAAACACCATATATTTT. Protein: CANKASGNTIYF.

This clonotype has just a few counts. This chain links TRBV12-3 or TRBV12-4 with TRBJ1-2; 9 positions agree with TRBD1. The CDR3 has 13 residues. Losses at the gene ends were 7 bases for V and 2 bases for J; bases not matched to a gene: 2. CDR3 amino acids: CASKGQGNYGYTF. CDR3 nucleotide sequence: TGTGCCAGCAAAGGACAGGGGAACTATGGCTACACCTTC.

Ten or more counts support this clonotype. The chain uses TRBV6-2 or TRBV6-3 and TRBJ2-1, with D tentatively TRBD2 (7 bases). The CDR3 is made up of 13 amino acids. Germline V gene sequence: CDR1 MNHEY, CDR2 SVGEGT. Trimming took off 7 bases at V and 9 bases at J, with 16 bases between the two ends. CDR3: CASTNGLGGEQFF. DNA for the CDR3: TGTGCCAGCACCAACGGACTAGGGGGTGAGCAGTTCTTC.

In its sample, this clonotype was seen many times. J is TRBJ2-6 and V is TRBV5-6; D tentatively fits TRBD1 or TRBD2 (6 bases each). V lost 2 bases to trimming and J lost 0 bases, with 12 bases between them. CDR3 size: 17 residues. CDR1 is SGHDT, CDR2 YYEEEE, per germline. The CDR3 spells CASSFQGTVSGANVLTF. The CDR3 DNA reads as TGTGCCAGCAGCTTTCAGGGGACTGTCTCTGGGGCCAACGTCCTGACTTTC.

This clonotype showed up just a few times. V gene TRBV29-1 combines with J gene TRBJ1-4; possibly TRBD1 for D (5 bases). Per germline, CDR1 SQVTM and CDR2 ANQGSEA. The CDR3 contains 12 residues. V lost 3 bases, J lost 8 bases, and 10 bases lay in between. Here the CDR3 DNA reads TGCAGCGTTGAGCAGGGTGGAGAAAAACTGTTTTTT. Amino acid sequence: CSVEQGGEKLFF. Filled out from reference TRBV29-1 and TRBJ1-4, the complete variable domain reads SAVISQKPSRDICQRGTSLTIQCQVDSQVTMMFWYRQQPGQSLTLIATANQGSEATYESGFVIDKFPISRPNLTFSTLTVSNMSPEDSSIYLCSVEQGGEKLFFGSGTQLSVL.

This clonotype was counted at least ten times. J is TRBJ2-7 and V is TRBV7-4; D remains ambiguous. CDR1 and CDR2 (germline): SGHVT, SQSDAQ. Trimming removed 10 bases at V and 2 bases at J, with 12 bases between. This CDR3 spans 12 amino acids. CDR3 sequence reads: CAILFPPYEQYF. CDR3 in DNA: TGTGCCATCCTATTCCCCCCCTACGAGCAGTACTTC.

This clonotype has ten or more counts. The chain joins TRBV7-2 to TRBJ2-7; perhaps TRBD2 as D (6 bases). From germline, CDR1 is SGHTA and CDR2 FQGNSA. Trimming stripped 4 bases from V and 2 bases from J, with 15 bases between. The CDR3 spans 15 residues. This chain's CDR3 is CASSWGVAATYEQYF. The CDR3 bases are TGTGCCAGCAGCTGGGGGGTAGCGGCTACCTACGAGCAGTACTTC.

This clonotype was observed many times. This chain links TRBV7-2 with TRBJ1-1; D is uncertain. Trimming pared 5 bases from V and 0 bases from J, leaving 7 bases between. The germline gives CDR1 SGHTA, CDR2 FQGNSA. The CDR3 has 13 residues. CDR3 in DNA: TGTGCCAGCAGCAGAGGCATGAACACTGAAGCTTTCTTT. It codes for CASSRGMNTEAFF.

This clonotype was seen more than once but under ten times. This chain connects TRBV20-1 to TRBJ2-5, with TRBD2 matching 12 bases. J lost 10 bases, V lost 1 base, and 7 bases had no gene match. Germline V gene sequence: CDR1 DFQATT, CDR2 SNEGSKA (reference sequence). The CDR3 sequence is 14 residues long. The CDR3 loop is CSARGTSGAGDQYF. CDR3 nucleotide sequence: TGCAGTGCTAGAGGGACTAGCGGGGCCGGGGACCAGTACTTC.

The table lists this clonotype with many counts. The CDR3 loop reads CASSGSGTGGAEQYF. In nucleotides, the CDR3 is TGTGCCAGCAGTGGCTCCGGGACAGGGGGCGCCGAGCAGTACTTC. The chain employs TRBV2 and TRBJ2-7; the match to TRBD1 covers 12 bases. The CDR3 consists of 15 residues. The junction had 7 bases not matched to a gene; V was cut back by 4 bases and J by 6 bases. Germline lookup yields CDR1 SNHLY and CDR2 FYNNEI.

This rearrangement joins TRBV19 to TRBJ2-7; D might be TRBD1 (6 bases). The ends were cut back, 0 bases at V and 3 bases at J, with 12 bases in the middle. Per the germline V gene, CDR1 is LNHDA and CDR2 is SQIVND (reference sequence). CDR3 length: 15 residues. The CDR3 DNA sequence: TGTGCCAGTAGTATAGAAGGGACGGACAGCTACGAGCAGTACTTC. It encodes CASSIEGTDSYEQYF.

Many counts were recorded for this clonotype. V is TRBV12-5 and J is TRBJ1-2; no reliable D call. The CDR3 runs 13 residues. In germline, CDR1 is LGHNT, CDR2 FRNRAP. Trimming took 6 bases from V and 1 from J, leaving 9 bases between them. The CDR3 DNA reads TGTGCTAGTGGCCCGATGGTTAACTATGGCTACACCTTC. Protein product: CASGPMVNYGYTF. The full variable domain, its missing parts supplied by reference TRBV12-5 and TRBJ1-2, is DARVTQTPRHKVTEMGQEVTMRCQPILGHNTVFWYRQTMMQGLELLAYFRNRAPLDDSGMPKDRFSAEMPDATLATLKIQPSEPRDSAVYFCASGPMVNYGYTFGSGTRLTVV.

The sample holds many counts of this clonotype. CDR3: CASSLGGAVSGRAGDTQYF. The CDR3 DNA reads TGTGCCAGCAGCTTAGGAGGCGCCGTGAGCGGGAGGGCCGGAGATACGCAGTATTTT. The V gene is TRBV7-2, the J gene TRBJ2-3; TRBD2 agrees at 10 bases. The CDR3 length is 19 residues. V was pared by 1 base and J by 5 bases, with 15 bases of the junction left unmatched. Germline V gene data show CDR1 as SGHTA and CDR2 as FQGNSA.

This clonotype came up a few times. V usage is TRBV28 and J usage is TRBJ1-5; TRBD1 matches at 7 bases. V lost 6 bases, J lost 0 bases, and 5 bases stayed unmatched. The CDR3 runs 15 residues. From germline, CDR1 is MDHEN and CDR2 SYDVKM. The CDR3 coding sequence is TGTGCCAGCAGGCCCGGGACAGATAGCAATCAGCCCCAGCATTTT. This encodes CASRPGTDSNQPQHF.

This clonotype was seen repeatedly, ten times or more. This rearrangement joins TRBV28 to TRBJ1-2; D gene ambiguous. Germline lookup yields CDR1 MDHEN and CDR2 SYDVKM. This CDR3 comprises 13 residues. V dropped 8 bases and J dropped 3 bases, with 13 bases sitting between them. The CDR3 loop is CASGAKLDYGYTF. In nucleotides, the CDR3 is TGTGCCAGCGGAGCTAAACTCGACTATGGCTACACCTTC.

This clonotype was observed many times. The rearrangement uses TRBV7-2 and TRBJ2-7; D may be TRBD2 (7 bases). The CDR3 loop spans 15 amino acids. V gave up 1 base and J gave up 3 bases, with 13 bases separating them. Germline lookup yields CDR1 SGHTA and CDR2 FQGNSA. CDR3 bases: TGTGCCAGCAGCTTAGGGGGGGGCGGCTACTACGAGCAGTACTTC. Translated: CASSLGGGGYYEQYF.

The gene calls are TRBV19 and TRBJ1-1, with a tentative D call TRBD1 (6 bases). The CDR3 totals 14 residues. Trimming removed 6 bases at V and 3 bases at J, with 14 bases between. Germline assignment: CDR1 LNHDA and CDR2 SQIVND (reference sequence). This CDR3 reads CASSVDSYYTEAFF. The DNA of the CDR3 is TGTGCCAGTAGCGTGGACAGCTATTACACTGAAGCTTTCTTT.

The sample holds many counts of this clonotype. V gene TRBV6-1 combines with J gene TRBJ1-1; possibly TRBD1 for D (6 bases). The germline V gene has CDR1 MNHNS and CDR2 SASEGT. This CDR3 comprises 13 residues. Trimming removed 7 bases from V and 4 bases from J, with 13 bases in between. In DNA form, the CDR3 reads TGTGCCAGCAACGAACAGGGACTCACTGAAGCTTTCTTT. It yields the protein CASNEQGLTEAFF.

This clonotype occurred many times. The chain has TRBV5-1 and TRBJ2-1, with 13 bases identical to TRBD2. J lost 7 bases, V lost 0 bases, and 4 bases had no gene match. CDR1 and CDR2 from the germline V gene are SGHRS and YFSETQ. This CDR3 spans 16 amino acids. The CDR3 loop reads CASSLATSGRGNEQFF. The CDR3 DNA reads as TGCGCCAGCAGCTTGGCCACTAGCGGGAGGGGGAATGAGCAGTTCTTC.

The sample holds many counts of this clonotype. The chain combines TRBV7-2 with TRBJ2-3, with 9 bases fitting TRBD1. V was clipped by 1 base and J by 6 bases; unmatched bases: 5. CDR1 SGHTA and CDR2 FQGNSA come from the germline V gene. The CDR3 consists of 15 residues. The CDR3 nucleotides are TGTGCCAGCAGCTTAGAGGGACAGGGCAGGGATACGCAGTATTTT. Translating gives CASSLEGQGRDTQYF.

This clonotype was observed a handful of times. The CDR3 nucleotides are TGTGCCAGCAGCCCCCCTACTAGCGGGAGGGTAGGCGGGGAGCTGTTTTTT. This sequence encodes CASSPPTSGRVGGELFF. The genes are TRBV7-2 and TRBJ2-2; TRBD2 aligns across 13 bases. V shed 5 bases, J shed 7 bases, and the junction held 10 bases outside the gene matches. CDR3 length: 17 amino acids. The germline gives CDR1 SGHTA, CDR2 FQGNSA.

This clonotype came up a few times. The CDR3 sequence is CASSPQGNYGYTF. The CDR3 bases are TGTGCCAGTTCTCCACAGGGGAACTATGGCTACACCTTC. This chain uses TRBV19 with TRBJ1-2; 7 bases align to TRBD1. Germline CDR1 reads LNHDA; CDR2 reads SQIVND (reference sequence). This CDR3 spans 13 amino acids. V shed 8 bases, J shed 2 bases, and the junction held 5 bases outside the gene matches.